The 14 T cell receptor beta chains given below trace back to one sample, sequenced in a study of T-cell memory formation after mild COVID-19. Via MiXCR, TCRdb re-called the 5' RACE reads, giving one row per CDR3 protein. The data show 350,000 to 550,000 distinct CDR3 sequences, approximately 19% seen once. Sequenced: PBMCs or a T cell subset sorted from them (not recorded which). The receptors originated from a man between 18 and 29 years old who had mild COVID-19 (a few samples of this study predate the infection). Cell type and time point are not known.

V gene TRBV7-8 combines with J gene TRBJ1-6; unclear D gene. V lost 5 bases to trimming and J lost 6 bases, with 8 bases between them. The CDR3 loop spans 13 amino acids. Germline V gene lookup returns CDR1 SGHVS and CDR2 FQNEAQ. The chain's CDR3 is CASSVGPNSPLHF. The CDR3, as DNA: TGTGCCAGCAGCGTAGGCCCTAATTCACCCCTCCACTTT.

The rearrangement joins TRBV5-5 to TRBJ1-1, with D tentatively TRBD1 (5 bases). Looked up from germline, CDR1 is SGHKS and CDR2 is YYEKEE (reference sequence). V was shortened by 5 bases and J by 4 bases, with 21 bases between the two germline ends. There are 16 residues in the CDR3. The CDR3: CASSQGPNRRGTEAFF. DNA for the CDR3: TGTGCCAGCAGTCAGGGCCCAAATCGCCGGGGCACTGAAGCTTTCTTT.

The rearrangement links TRBV4-3 to TRBJ1-1, with D uncertain. Germline values: CDR1 LGHNA, CDR2 YSLEER. With 0 bases removed from V and 0 bases from J, the gap between germline ends came to 5 bases. The CDR3 sequence is 14 residues long. The CDR3: CASSQEFMNTEAFF. CDR3 in DNA: TGCGCCAGCAGCCAAGAATTCATGAACACTGAAGCTTTCTTT.

This clonotype was seen a few times. The chain recombines TRBV5-1 with TRBJ2-1; TRBD1 matches at 7 bases. Per the germline V gene, CDR1 is SGHRS and CDR2 is YFSETQ. This CDR3 has 15 residues. Unmatched junction bases numbered 9, after V lost 2 bases and J lost 7 bases. CDR3 DNA: TGCGCCAGCAGCTTAGACCCCCGGGACAGAAATGAGCAGTTCTTC. It codes for CASSLDPRDRNEQFF.

This clonotype was picked up many times. The chain couples TRBV7-2 to TRBJ1-6; D gene ambiguous. The CDR3 loop spans 15 amino acids. Germline CDR1 is SGHTA and CDR2 is FQGNSA. V lost 1 base and J 0 bases, leaving 4 bases between the germline ends. The CDR3 spells CASSLGSSYNSPLHF. Written as DNA, the CDR3 is TGTGCCAGCAGCTTAGGGAGCTCCTATAATTCACCCCTCCACTTT.

This clonotype was detected only a few times. The chain employs TRBV5-1 and TRBJ2-1, with D tentatively TRBD1 (6 bases). V was trimmed by 0 bases and J by 9 bases, leaving 10 bases between them. The germline gives CDR1 SGHRS, CDR2 YFSETQ. The CDR3 runs to 13 residues. This chain's CDR3 is CASSLAVGGEQFF. CDR3 coding DNA: TGCGCCAGCAGCTTGGCAGTAGGGGGTGAGCAGTTCTTC.

This clonotype was detected a few times. This rearrangement joins TRBV27 to TRBJ2-3; D gene ambiguous. Germline CDR1 reads MNHEY; CDR2 reads SMNVEV (reference sequence). This CDR3 region has 12 residues. Deletions cut 3 bases from V and 9 bases from J, with 10 bases between. The chain's CDR3 is CASSFPSRTQYF. CDR3 sequence (DNA): TGTGCCAGCAGTTTCCCATCTCGAACGCAGTATTTT.

This clonotype turned up a few times. The chain recombines TRBV7-2 with TRBJ2-1, with 8 bases lining up with TRBD2. This CDR3 has 16 amino acids. Germline V lookup: CDR1 SGHTA, CDR2 FQGNSA. V lost 4 bases and J lost 8; bases outside the gene matches: 13. The DNA for the CDR3 is TGTGCCAGCAGCTACACCGGGACTAGAGGGCCACATGAGCAGTTCTTC. Its translation is CASSYTGTRGPHEQFF.

The chain recombines TRBV19 with TRBJ2-1, with D unresolved. The germline V gene has CDR1 LNHDA and CDR2 SQIVND (reference sequence). CDR3 length: 13 residues. V was shortened by 10 bases and J by 3 bases, with 13 bases between the two germline ends. This CDR3 is CATSRVVYNEQFF. CDR3 coding DNA: TGTGCCACGTCAAGGGTGGTCTACAATGAGCAGTTCTTC. Complete variable domain (other parts from reference TRBV19 and TRBJ2-1): DGGITQSPKYLFRKEGQNVTLSCEQNLNHDAMYWYRQDPGQGLRLIYYSQIVNDFQKGDIAEGYSVSREKKESFPLTVTSAQKNPTAFYLCATSRVVYNEQFFGPGTRLTVL.

The CDR3 DNA follows: TGTGCCAGCAGCCGGTCGGGGGTAGGAAATCAGCCCCAGCATTTT. Amino acids: CASSRSGVGNQPQHF. This chain joins TRBV11-3 and TRBJ1-5, with D tentatively TRBD1 (5 bases). Trimming shortened V by 5 bases and J by 4 bases, and 15 bases separated the two germline ends. This CDR3 region has 15 residues. Germline values: CDR1 SGHNT, CDR2 YENEEA.

This clonotype was counted a few times. The V gene is TRBV6-2 or TRBV6-3, the J gene TRBJ2-7; D remains ambiguous. The length of the CDR3 is 11 residues. Germline lookup yields CDR1 MNHEY and CDR2 SVGEGT. V lost 7 bases, J lost 1 base, and 5 bases lay in between. For the CDR3, the DNA is TGTGCCAGCACCAAGTCCTACGAGCAGTACTTC. This sequence encodes CASTKSYEQYF.

This sequence joins TRBV5-1 and TRBJ2-1; 9 positions match TRBD1. The CDR3 extends over 16 amino acids. Germline CDR1 SGHRS, CDR2 YFSETQ. J was trimmed by 2 bases and V by 3 bases; bases with no gene match: 6. CDR3 protein: CASSSRDRVTYNEQFF. The CDR3, as DNA: TGCGCCAGCAGCTCCCGGGACAGGGTTACCTACAATGAGCAGTTCTTC.

This clonotype was seen a handful of times. J is TRBJ1-1 and V is TRBV5-6, with D tentatively TRBD1 (6 bases). The germline V gene has CDR1 SGHDT and CDR2 YYEEEE. This CDR3 is built from 14 residues. Between the trimmed V and J ends, which lost 6 bases and 1 base, there was a span of 13 bases. CDR3 nucleotide sequence: TGTGCCAGCATCGCCGGGACAAAGAACACTGAAGCTTTCTTT. It translates to CASIAGTKNTEAFF.

This clonotype was seen only once. This sequence joins TRBV7-8 and TRBJ2-1, with a weak D call TRBD2 (6 bases). From germline, CDR1 is SGHVS and CDR2 FQNEAQ. CDR3 size: 15 residues. With 0 bases removed from V and 8 bases from J, the gap between germline ends came to 14 bases. The CDR3 is CASSLAVAVWDEQFF. The CDR3 coding sequence is TGTGCCAGCAGCTTAGCAGTAGCGGTCTGGGATGAGCAGTTCTTC.